This entry concerns a single T cell receptor (beta chain). The germline CDR1 and CDR2 sequences are MGHRA and YSYEKL. Trimming cost V 3 bases and J 3 bases, with 11 bases left between them. The CDR3 is 15 amino acids. Library preparation (for TCRbeta) was performed with unique molecular identifiers. MiXCR was run by TCRdb on the PCR reads, yielding one entry per CDR3 protein. The sample carries approximately 270,000 distinct CDR3 sequences, approximately 9.6% recorded once. This sample is drawn from a study of T-cell reconstitution after alpha-beta-depleted transplantation in children. This clonotype was sampled from a human donor who donated a stem cell graft to a child with SCID. Here the sequenced sample was PBMCs from the stem cell graft donor, taken from the stem cell graft. The V gene is TRBV4-1, the J gene TRBJ2-2, with D possibly TRBD1 on 6 matching bases. The CDR3 DNA follows: TGCGCCAGCAGCCACAGGGGTCTTGACACCGGGGAGCTGTTTTTT. Translating it yields CASSHRGLDTGELFF.